This T cell receptor (beta chain) was recovered during a study of cytotoxic CD8 clonotypes in ibrutinib-treated CLL. About the research overall: The patients comprised about a dozen relapsed/refractory and around 14 treatment-naive cases, 17 to 18 IGHV unmutated.

TCRdb keeps only in-frame clones here, not all; method: immunoSEQ multiplex PCR. This sample has about 150,000 clones, with about 80% found just once. Note on this clone: Its antigen is still unknown.

Study-wide results and caveats: Timing of sampling differed between sustained-remission and progressing patients.

Germline V gene sequence: CDR1 MNHNY, CDR2 SVGAGI (reference sequence). This CDR3 comprises 13 residues. Trimming pared 7 bases from V and 4 bases from J, leaving 11 bases between. This clonotype was obtained from a human donor with chronic lymphocytic leukemia. The material was PBMCs, obtained after 24 months of ibrutinib treatment. This chain links TRBV6-6 with TRBJ1-5, with D maybe TRBD1 (5 bases). The CDR3 here is CASTLRGNQPQHF. CDR3 DNA sequence: TGTGCCAGCACCCTACGGGGGAATCAGCCCCAGCATTTT.